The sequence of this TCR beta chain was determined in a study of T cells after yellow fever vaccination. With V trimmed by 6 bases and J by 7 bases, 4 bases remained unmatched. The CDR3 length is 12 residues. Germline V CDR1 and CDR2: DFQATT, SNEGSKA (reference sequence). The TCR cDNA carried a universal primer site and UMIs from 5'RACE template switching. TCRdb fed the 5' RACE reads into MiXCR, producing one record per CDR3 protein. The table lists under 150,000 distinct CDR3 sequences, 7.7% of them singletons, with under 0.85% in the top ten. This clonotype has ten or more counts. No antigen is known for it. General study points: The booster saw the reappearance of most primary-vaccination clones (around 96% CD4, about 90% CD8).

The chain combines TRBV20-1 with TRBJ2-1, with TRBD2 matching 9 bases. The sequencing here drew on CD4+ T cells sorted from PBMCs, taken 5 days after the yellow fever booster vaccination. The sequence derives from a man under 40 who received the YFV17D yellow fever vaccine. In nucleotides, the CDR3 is TGCAGTGCCGGGACTAGCATGAATGAGCAGTTCTTC. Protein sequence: CSAGTSMNEQFF.